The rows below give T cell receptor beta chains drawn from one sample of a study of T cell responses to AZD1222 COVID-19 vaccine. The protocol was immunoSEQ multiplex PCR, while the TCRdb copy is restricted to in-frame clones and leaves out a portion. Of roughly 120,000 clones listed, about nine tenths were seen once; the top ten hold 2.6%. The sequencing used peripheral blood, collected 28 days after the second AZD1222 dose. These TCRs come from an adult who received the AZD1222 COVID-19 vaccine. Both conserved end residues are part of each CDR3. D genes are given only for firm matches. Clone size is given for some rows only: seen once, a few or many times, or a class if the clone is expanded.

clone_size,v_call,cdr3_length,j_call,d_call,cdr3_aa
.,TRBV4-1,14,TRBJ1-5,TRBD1,CASSQGQGDQPQHF
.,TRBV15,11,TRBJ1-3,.,CATSMKDTIYF
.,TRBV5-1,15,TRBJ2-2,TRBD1,CASSLGQGTTGELFF
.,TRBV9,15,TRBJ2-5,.,CASSVLGALGETQYF
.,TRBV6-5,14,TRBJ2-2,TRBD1,CASGSSGGTGELFF
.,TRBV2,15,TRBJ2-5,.,CASSDPAGGVETQYF
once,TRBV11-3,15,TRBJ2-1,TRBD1,CASSPRDRGFDEQFF
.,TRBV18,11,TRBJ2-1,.,CASSPMDEQFF
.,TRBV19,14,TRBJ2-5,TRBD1,CASSSRTGVWTQYF
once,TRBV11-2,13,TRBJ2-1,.,CASSPPRSEGQFF
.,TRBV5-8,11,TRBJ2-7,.,CASSLEGLGYF
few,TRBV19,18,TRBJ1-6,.,CATADRYQKSSYNSPLHF
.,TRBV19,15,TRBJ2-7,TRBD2,CASRERTSLSYEQYF
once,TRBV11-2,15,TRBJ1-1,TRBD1,CASSLTGGMNTEAFF
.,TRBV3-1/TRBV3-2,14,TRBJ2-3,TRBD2,CASRYSGGTDTQYF
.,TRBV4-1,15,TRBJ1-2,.,CASSQDPGGGRSYTF
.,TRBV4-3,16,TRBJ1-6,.,CASSQQRETVGSPLHF
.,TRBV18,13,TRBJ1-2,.,CASSLQGDYGYTF
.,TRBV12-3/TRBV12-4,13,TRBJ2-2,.,CASSLRLTGELFF
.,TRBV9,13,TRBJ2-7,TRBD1,CASSQQGAHEQYF
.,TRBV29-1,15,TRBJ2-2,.,CSVEMRSTNTGELFF
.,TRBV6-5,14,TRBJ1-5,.,CASSYSAFGQPQHF
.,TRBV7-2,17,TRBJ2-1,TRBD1,CASSSPMGQYAYNEQFF
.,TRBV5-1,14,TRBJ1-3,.,CASSPGTVGNTIYF
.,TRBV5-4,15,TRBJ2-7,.,CASSLGQVQTYEQYF
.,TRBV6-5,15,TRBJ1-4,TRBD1,CASKTGISTNEKLFF
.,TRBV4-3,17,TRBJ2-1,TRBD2,CASSPNGLAGGYNEQFF
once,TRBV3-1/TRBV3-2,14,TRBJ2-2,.,CASSQDRDTGELFF
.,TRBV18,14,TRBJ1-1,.,CASSRETRNTEAFF
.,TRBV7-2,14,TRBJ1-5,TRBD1,CASSDRGSNQPQHF
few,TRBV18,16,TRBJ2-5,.,CASSPPSGRVQETQYF
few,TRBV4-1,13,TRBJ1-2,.,CASSQDGTYGYTF
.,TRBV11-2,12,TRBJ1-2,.,CASSLELDGYTF
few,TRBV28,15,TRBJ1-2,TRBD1,CASRPGTGGHYGYTF
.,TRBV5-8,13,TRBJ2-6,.,CASSFAGANVLTF
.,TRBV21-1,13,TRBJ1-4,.,CAARCGSNEKLFF
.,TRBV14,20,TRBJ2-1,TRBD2,CASSPPQLLLAGWGLNEQFF
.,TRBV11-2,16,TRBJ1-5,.,CASSPYGARSNQPQHF
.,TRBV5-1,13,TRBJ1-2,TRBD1,CASSLNRGTARTF
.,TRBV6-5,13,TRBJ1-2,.,CASSYSNELGYTF
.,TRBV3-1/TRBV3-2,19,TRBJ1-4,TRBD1,CASSPEGTGERLRGEKLFF
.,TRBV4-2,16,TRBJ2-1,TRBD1,CASSQDLDRGTNEQFF
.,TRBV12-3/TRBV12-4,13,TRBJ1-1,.,CASSFGRNTEAFF
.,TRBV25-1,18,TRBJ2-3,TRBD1,CASSEGTGGAVVADTQYF
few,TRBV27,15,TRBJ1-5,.,CASSLSWGRNQPQHF
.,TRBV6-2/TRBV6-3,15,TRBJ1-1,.,CASSYGGRGRTEAFF
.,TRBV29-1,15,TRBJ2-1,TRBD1,CSADRPGQGANEQFF
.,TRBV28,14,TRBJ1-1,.,CASSLDSAMPEAFF
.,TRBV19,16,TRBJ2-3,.,CASSSKSSIFSDTQYF
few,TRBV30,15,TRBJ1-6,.,CAWSTGDYYNSPLHF
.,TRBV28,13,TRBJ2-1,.,CASSLPSRNEQFF
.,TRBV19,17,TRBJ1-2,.,CASSLLGDKWSNYGYTF
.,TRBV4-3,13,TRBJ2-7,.,CASSLGRAYEQYF
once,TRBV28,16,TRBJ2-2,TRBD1,CASSSSFGQAPGELFF
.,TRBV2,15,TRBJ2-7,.,CASRVQGGDSYEQYF